The present TCR beta chain was sequenced within a study of blood T cell repertoires in COVID-19. Looking at the study overall: Specimens from acute and convalescent COVID-19 originated in the United States, Italy and Spain. Sources were T cells, B-cell-depleted T cells, or PBMCs; the material itself was cDNA or gDNA.

J lost 4 bases, V lost 8 bases, and 6 bases had no gene match. The CDR3 contains 14 residues. Germline-derived CDR1 and CDR2 are SGHNT and YYREEE (reference sequence). Original processing methods: Amplification of reference gene primers provided the estimated nucleated cell counts. Sequenced by immunoSEQ multiplex PCR; TCRdb stores in-frame clones only, minus some. V and J calls and clone size are as listed in that table; D and trimming were resolved from the DNA. The sample has about 120,000 clones, about 85% seen once; the top ten hold 3% to 5%. This clone was seen only a few times. The sequence was obtained from a man in his fifties or sixties with acute or convalescent COVID-19. Sequenced input: peripheral blood. The chain uses TRBV5-4 and TRBJ2-3, with 11 bases aligning to TRBD2. The CDR3 nucleotides are TGTGCCAGTACTAGCGGGAGCTCCGCAGATACGCAGTATTTT. It specifies CASTSGSSADTQYF.